The 18 T cell receptor beta chains below come from one sample, sequenced in a study of OX40 agonist ivuxolimab in advanced cancers. Sequenced by immunoSEQ multiplex PCR; TCRdb stores in-frame clones only, minus some. The sample includes 55,000 to 70,000 clones, 83% of them seen just once. Sequencing was performed on CD4+ or CD8+ T cells sorted from blood, taken in a trial of the OX40 agonist ivuxolimab. The receptor set was obtained from an adult with an advanced solid tumor such as melanoma, head and neck, liver or kidney cancer.

This chain uses TRBV5-1 with TRBJ2-3; TRBD2 might be the D (6 bases). V lost 0 bases, J lost 2 bases, and 16 bases lay in between. This CDR3 comprises 17 residues. Per the germline V gene, CDR1 is SGHRS and CDR2 is YFSETQ. The CDR3 sequence: CASSLEGRGGITDTQYF. CDR3 nucleotide sequence: TGCGCCAGCAGCTTGGAGGGTCGGGGAGGTATCACAGATACGCAGTATTTT.

The chain uses TRBV6-1 and TRBJ2-7, with a possible D match to TRBD1 (6 bases). Germline V lookup: CDR1 MNHNS, CDR2 SASEGT. Trimming removed 3 bases from V and 0 bases from J, with 12 bases in between. The CDR3 runs 15 residues. This CDR3 reads CASSDPGAISYEQYF. Here the CDR3 DNA reads TGTGCCAGCAGTGACCCAGGGGCTATCTCCTACGAGCAGTACTTC.

This chain links TRBV18 with TRBJ2-2; TRBD1 matches 8 bases. CDR1 and CDR2 (germline): KGHSH, LQKENI. The V gene end was trimmed by 2 bases and the J gene end by 3 bases; junction bases not matched to a gene: 5. The length of the CDR3 is 16 residues. The CDR3: CASSPLAGGYTGELFF. CDR3 DNA: TGTGCCAGCTCACCATTAGCAGGGGGCTACACCGGGGAGCTGTTTTTT.

The chain employs TRBV28 and TRBJ2-7; 8 positions match TRBD2. The junction had 9 bases not matched to a gene; V was cut back by 2 bases and J by 6 bases. The CDR3 is 15 amino acids. Germline-derived CDR1 and CDR2 are MDHEN and SYDVKM. The CDR3 coding sequence is TGTGCCAGCAGTTTAACTCTCGCGGGGGGTGGCGAGCAGTACTTC. The encoded protein is CASSLTLAGGGEQYF.

This chain links TRBV6-5 with TRBJ2-1; D remains unclear. The germline V gene encodes CDR1 MNHEY and CDR2 SVGAGI. Deletions cut 6 bases from V and 0 bases from J, with 6 bases between. This CDR3 spans 13 amino acids. Here the CDR3 DNA reads TGTGCCAGCAGCGTGGGCTCCTACAATGAGCAGTTCTTC. Amino acid sequence: CASSVGSYNEQFF.

This chain uses TRBV28 with TRBJ2-7; the D gene is possibly TRBD2 (7 bases). CDR1 is MDHEN, CDR2 SYDVKM, per germline. V gave up 2 bases and J gave up 3 bases, with 11 bases separating them. This CDR3 spans 14 amino acids. CDR3 bases: TGTGCCAGCAGTTTAGGAGGGGGGGTCTACGAGCAGTACTTC. It is translated as CASSLGGGVYEQYF.

With respect to this clone: At one boundary the junction diverges from the germline segment, which might be a read error. The chain has TRBV5-6 and TRBJ1-2, with 8 bases lining up with TRBD1. Germline values: CDR1 SGHDT, CDR2 YYEEEE. The CDR3 has 15 amino acids. CDR3: CASSLVGQAKYGYTF. As DNA, the CDR3 is TGTGCCAGCAGCTTGGTGGGACAGGCTAAATATGGCTACACCTTC.

The chain joins TRBV7-9 to TRBJ1-4; no definite D call. The germline gives CDR1 SEHNR, CDR2 FQNEAQ (reference sequence). The CDR3 spans 14 residues. The V gene lost 1 base and the J gene lost 4 bases, with 7 bases spanning the gap. The CDR3 loop reads CASSLDLINEKLFF. DNA of the CDR3: TGTGCCAGCAGCTTAGATCTAATTAATGAAAAACTGTTTTTT. Variable domain in full (rest from reference TRBV7-9 and TRBJ1-4): DTGVSQNPRHKITKRGQNVTFRCDPISEHNRLYWYRQTLGQGPEFLTYFQNEAQLEKSRLLSDRFSAERPKGSFSTLEIQRTEQGDSAMYLCASSLDLINEKLFFGSGTQLSVL.

The J gene is TRBJ1-1, the V gene TRBV21-1; TRBD1, the table's D call, lacks a check against the DNA. TRBV21-1 is a known pseudogene. The CDR3 covers 17 residues. CDR3 sequence reads: CASSKGQAQTPNRSPFF. DNA for the CDR3: TGTGCCAGCAGCAAGGGCCAAGCACAGACCCCAAACCGGTCCCCTTTCTTT.

This chain uses TRBV19 with TRBJ2-3; the match to TRBD1 covers 12 bases. Trimming took 5 bases from V and 2 from J; bases not matched to a gene: 8. Germline CDR1 LNHDA, CDR2 SQIVND (reference sequence). The CDR3 covers 17 residues. CDR3 DNA sequence: TGTGCCAGTAGTCCGGGACAGGGGGCATCGGACACAGATACGCAGTATTTT. This gives the protein CASSPGQGASDTDTQYF.

The chain is built from TRBV4-3 and TRBJ1-4; weak D call: TRBD1 (6 bases). This CDR3 comprises 17 residues. V was pared by 5 bases and J by 2 bases, with 18 bases between. Per the germline V gene, CDR1 is LGHNA and CDR2 is YSLEER. Here the CDR3 DNA reads TGCGCCAGCAGCGAACCCTACAGGGCGGATACTAATGAAAAACTGTTTTTT. This codes for CASSEPYRADTNEKLFF.

The rearrangement joins TRBV7-3 to TRBJ2-5, with a possible D match to TRBD1 (7 bases). V lost 10 bases and J 3 bases, leaving 21 bases between the germline ends. The CDR3 is made up of 15 amino acids. In germline, CDR1 is SGHTA, CDR2 FQGTGA. The CDR3 sequence: CATSQGGHPKETQYF. The CDR3 DNA reads as TGTGCCACCTCCCAGGGGGGACACCCAAAAGAGACCCAGTACTTC.

This chain joins TRBV6-5 and TRBJ2-2; maybe TRBD1 (5 bases). V was trimmed by 7 bases and J by 6 bases, leaving 15 bases between them. This CDR3 comprises 14 residues. CDR1 and CDR2 (germline): MNHEY, SVGAGI. Written as DNA, the CDR3 is TGTGCCAGCACCCCGGGTGGGGCGGCCGGGGAGCTGTTTTTT. Translation gives CASTPGGAAGELFF.

This rearrangement joins TRBV25-1 to TRBJ2-3, with D maybe TRBD2 (6 bases). Germline CDR1 reads MGHDK; CDR2 reads SYGVNS. Trimming removed 4 bases at V and 4 bases at J, with 18 bases between. The CDR3 totals 16 residues. In nucleotides, the CDR3 is TGTGCCAGCAGTGCCGCGCGGGTCGGGGGTTCAGATACGCAGTATTTT. This codes for CASSAARVGGSDTQYF.

The CDR3 sequence: CASCRDGANGYTF. In DNA form, the CDR3 reads TGTGCCAGTTGCCGGGACGGAGCTAATGGCTACACCTTC. The chain uses TRBV2 and TRBJ1-2; perhaps TRBD1 as D (5 bases). The length of the CDR3 is 13 residues. Germline CDR1 and CDR2: SNHLY and FYNNEI. The ends were cut back, 9 bases at V and 6 bases at J, with 17 bases in the middle.

The chain has TRBV5-6 and TRBJ2-2, with D perhaps matching TRBD2 (7 bases). V was trimmed by 7 bases and J by 4 bases, leaving 14 bases between them. Germline V lookup: CDR1 SGHDT, CDR2 YYEEEE. There are 14 residues in the CDR3. Here the CDR3 DNA reads TGTGCCAGCGACGGGGGGCAGGGCACCGGGGAGCTGTTTTTT. Translating gives CASDGGQGTGELFF. Drawing the rest from reference TRBV5-6 and TRBJ2-2, the complete variable domain is DAGVTQSPTHLIKTRGQQVTLRCSPKSGHDTVSWYQQALGQGPQFIFQYYEEEERQRGNFPDRFSGHQFPNYSSELNVNALLLGDSALYLCASDGGQGTGELFFGEGSRLTVL.

The rearrangement uses TRBV7-9 and TRBJ2-7, with D possibly being TRBD1 (5 bases). This CDR3 has 16 residues. Looked up from germline, CDR1 is SEHNR and CDR2 is FQNEAQ (reference sequence). V lost 5 bases to trimming and J lost 4 bases, with 21 bases between them. CDR3 in amino acids: CASSQRGRDGVYEQYF. In DNA, the CDR3 is TGTGCCAGCAGCCAAAGAGGCAGGGATGGTGTGTACGAGCAGTACTTC.

The chain employs TRBV5-4 and TRBJ2-7, with a tentative D call TRBD2 (5 bases). CDR3 length: 13 residues. Germline CDR1 is SGHNT and CDR2 is YYREEE (reference sequence). Trimming stripped 1 base from V and 6 bases from J, with 11 bases between. The CDR3, as DNA: TGTGCCAGCAGCTTGCGTGGGAGTGGCGAGCAGTACTTC. This codes for CASSLRGSGEQYF.